The 2 T cell receptor beta chains listed next were all sequenced from one sample in a study of spatial heterogeneity in lung cancer. Study-level findings and limits: Tumoral mutation counts were tracked by counts of expanded intratumoral alpha and beta TCRs.

A single record per CDR3 protein comes from TCRdb applying MiXCR to the 5' RACE reads. The profile shows 1,500 to 2,000 distinct CDR3 sequences, roughly 21% of them singletons. The time point here: sample taken at primary tumor resection. These TCRs' antigens remain unknown. The material was lung tumor tissue, obtained at surgery. These receptor sequences come from a male donor with early-stage non-small cell lung cancer.

This clonotype is termed medium-sized. V is TRBV6-1 and J is TRBJ1-2; the D gene is possibly TRBD1 (5 bases). CDR3 length: 12 amino acids. With 6 bases removed from V and 6 bases from J, the gap between germline ends came to 11 bases. Germline V gives CDR1 MNHNS, CDR2 SASEGT. CDR3 bases: TGTGCCAGCAGCCGCAGGGTGGATGGCTACACCTTC. It is translated as CASSRRVDGYTF.

By frequency in the sample, this clonotype is medium-sized (0.01 to 0.1%). J is TRBJ2-5 and V is TRBV2; D is possibly TRBD2 (6 bases). CDR1 SNHLY and CDR2 FYNNEI come from the germline V gene. The CDR3 runs to 13 residues. The V end was cut by 6 bases, the J end by 1 base, with 9 bases between. CDR3 sequence reads: CASSRDSQETQYF. Written as DNA, the CDR3 is TGTGCCAGCAGCCGGGACTCCCAAGAGACCCAGTACTTC.